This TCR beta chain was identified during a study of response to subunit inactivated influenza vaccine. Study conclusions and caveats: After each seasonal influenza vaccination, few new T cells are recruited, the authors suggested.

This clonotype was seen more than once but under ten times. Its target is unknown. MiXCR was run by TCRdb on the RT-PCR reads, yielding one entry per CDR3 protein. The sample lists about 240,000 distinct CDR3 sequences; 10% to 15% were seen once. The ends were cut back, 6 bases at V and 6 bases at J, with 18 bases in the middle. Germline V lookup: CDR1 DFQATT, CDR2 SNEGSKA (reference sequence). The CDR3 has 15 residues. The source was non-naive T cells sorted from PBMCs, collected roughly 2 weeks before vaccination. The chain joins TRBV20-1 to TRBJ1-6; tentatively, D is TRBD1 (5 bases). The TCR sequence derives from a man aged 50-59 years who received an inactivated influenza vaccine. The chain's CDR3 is CSALGALALNSPLHF. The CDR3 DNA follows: TGCAGTGCCCTAGGGGCCCTCGCCCTTAATTCACCCCTCCACTTT.